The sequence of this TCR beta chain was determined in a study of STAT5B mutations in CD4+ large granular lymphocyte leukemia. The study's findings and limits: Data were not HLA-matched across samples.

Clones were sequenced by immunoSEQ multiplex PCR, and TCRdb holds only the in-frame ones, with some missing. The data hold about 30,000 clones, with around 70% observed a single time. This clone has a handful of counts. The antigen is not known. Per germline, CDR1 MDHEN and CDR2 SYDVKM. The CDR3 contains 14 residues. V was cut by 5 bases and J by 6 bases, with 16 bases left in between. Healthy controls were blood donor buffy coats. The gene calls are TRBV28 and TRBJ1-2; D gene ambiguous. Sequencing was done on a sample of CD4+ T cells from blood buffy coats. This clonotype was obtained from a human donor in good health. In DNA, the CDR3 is TGTGCCAGCAGTCCACCCGGGCCACCCAATGGCTACACCTTC. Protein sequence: CASSPPGPPNGYTF.